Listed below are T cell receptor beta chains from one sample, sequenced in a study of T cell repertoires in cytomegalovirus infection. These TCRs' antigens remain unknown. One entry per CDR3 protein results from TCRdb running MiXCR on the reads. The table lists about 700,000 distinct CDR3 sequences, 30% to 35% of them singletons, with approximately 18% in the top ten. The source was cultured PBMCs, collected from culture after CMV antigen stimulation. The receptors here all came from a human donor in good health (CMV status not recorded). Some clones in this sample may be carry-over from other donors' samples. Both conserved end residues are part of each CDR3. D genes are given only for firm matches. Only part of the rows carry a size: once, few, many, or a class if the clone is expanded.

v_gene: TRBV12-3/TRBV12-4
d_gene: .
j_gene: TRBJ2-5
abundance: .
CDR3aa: CASKDSGGQETQYF
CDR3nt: TGTGCCAGCAAGGACTCCGGGGGACAAGAGACCCAGTACTTC

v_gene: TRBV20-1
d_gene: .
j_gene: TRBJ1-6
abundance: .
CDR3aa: CSARDGPYNSPLHF
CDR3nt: TGCAGTGCTAGAGACGGCCCCTATAATTCACCCCTCCACTTT

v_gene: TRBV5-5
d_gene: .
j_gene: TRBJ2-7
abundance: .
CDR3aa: CASSPFAGGYEQYF
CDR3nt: TGTGCCAGCAGCCCCTTCGCAGGAGGCTACGAGCAGTACTTC

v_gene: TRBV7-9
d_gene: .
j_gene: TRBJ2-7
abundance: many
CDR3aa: CASSLDSLMANEQYF
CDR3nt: TGTGCCAGCAGCTTAGATAGCCTCATGGCGAACGAGCAGTACTTC

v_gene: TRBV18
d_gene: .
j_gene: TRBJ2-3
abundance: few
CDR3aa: CASSRLTGTNTDTQYF
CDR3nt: TGTGCCAGCTCACGTCTTACCGGGACGAACACAGATACGCAGTATTTT

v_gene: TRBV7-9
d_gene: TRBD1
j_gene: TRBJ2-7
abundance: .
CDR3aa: CASNGQGSSHYEQYF
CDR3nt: TGTGCCAGCAATGGACAGGGAAGTTCCCACTACGAGCAGTACTTC

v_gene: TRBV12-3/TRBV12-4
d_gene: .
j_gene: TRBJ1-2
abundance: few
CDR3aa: CASRLSGYGYTF
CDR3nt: TGTGCCAGCAGGTTGTCGGGCTATGGCTACACCTTC

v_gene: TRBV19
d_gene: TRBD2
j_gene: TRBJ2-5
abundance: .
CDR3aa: CASRRGNQETQYF
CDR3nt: TGTGCCAGTAGGCGGGGGAACCAAGAGACCCAGTACTTC

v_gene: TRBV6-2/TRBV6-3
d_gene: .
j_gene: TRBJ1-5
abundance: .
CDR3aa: CAARLGGNQPQHF
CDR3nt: TGTGCCGCACGACTGGGTGGCAATCAGCCCCAGCATTTT

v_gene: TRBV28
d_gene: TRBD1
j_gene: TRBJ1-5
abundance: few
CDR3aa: CASSLLERGLKPQHF
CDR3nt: TGTGCCAGCAGTTTATTAGAGAGGGGGCTGAAGCCCCAGCATTTT

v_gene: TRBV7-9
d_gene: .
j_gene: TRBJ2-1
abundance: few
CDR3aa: CASSPRLEYRGEQFF
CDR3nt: TGTGCCAGCAGCCCCCGACTAGAATATAGGGGTGAGCAGTTCTTC

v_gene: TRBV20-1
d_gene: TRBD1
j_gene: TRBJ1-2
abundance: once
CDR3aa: CNAREPGGHGYTF
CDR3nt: TGCAATGCTAGAGAACCAGGGGGCCATGGCTACACCTTC

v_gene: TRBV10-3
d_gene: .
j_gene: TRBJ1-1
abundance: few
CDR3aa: CAISDPDRMKAEAFF
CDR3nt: TGTGCCATCAGTGACCCGGACCGTATGAAAGCTGAAGCTTTCTTT

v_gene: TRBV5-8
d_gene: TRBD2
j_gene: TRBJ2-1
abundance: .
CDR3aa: CASSLRLAGLTNNEQFF
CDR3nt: TGTGCCAGCAGCTTGAGGCTAGCGGGGCTCACAAACAATGAGCAGTTCTTC

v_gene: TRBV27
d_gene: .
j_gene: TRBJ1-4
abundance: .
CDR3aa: CASSLFPQTNEKLFF
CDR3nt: TGTGCCAGCAGTTTATTCCCTCAGACTAATGAAAAACTGTTTTTT

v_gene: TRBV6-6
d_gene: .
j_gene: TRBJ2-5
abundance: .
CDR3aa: CASGAQAQQETQYF
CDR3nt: TGTGCCAGCGGGGCACAGGCGCAACAAGAGACCCAGTACTTC

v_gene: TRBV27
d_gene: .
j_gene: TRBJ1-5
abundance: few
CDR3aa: CASSTRQDLNQPQHF
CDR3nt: TGTGCCAGCAGTACAAGACAGGATTTGAATCAGCCCCAGCATTTT

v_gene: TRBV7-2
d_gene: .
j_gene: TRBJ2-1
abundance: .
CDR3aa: CASSFGGELTFF
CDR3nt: TGTGCCAGCAGCTTTGGCGGGGAACTGACGTTCTTC

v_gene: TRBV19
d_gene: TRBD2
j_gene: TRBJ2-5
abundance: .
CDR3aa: CASTRTSGVQETQYF
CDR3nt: TGTGCCAGTACCCGGACTAGCGGGGTCCAAGAGACCCAGTACTTC

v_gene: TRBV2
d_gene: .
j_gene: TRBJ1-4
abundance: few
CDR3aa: CASSENGQLEKLFF
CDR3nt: TGTGCCAGCAGTGAAAATGGTCAGCTTGAAAAACTGTTTTTT

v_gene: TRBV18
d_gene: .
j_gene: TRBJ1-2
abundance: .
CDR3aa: CASSPQSVIDGYTF
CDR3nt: TGTGCCAGCTCACCACAATCAGTAATAGATGGCTACACCTTC

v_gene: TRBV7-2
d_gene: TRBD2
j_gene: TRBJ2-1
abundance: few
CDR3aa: CASSRVAGGAYNEQFF
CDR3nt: TGTGCCAGCAGCAGGGTAGCGGGAGGGGCCTACAATGAGCAGTTCTTC

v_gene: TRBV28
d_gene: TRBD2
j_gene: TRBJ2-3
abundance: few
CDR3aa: CASHGRARYTQYF
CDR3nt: TGTGCCAGCCACGGGAGGGCCCGATATACGCAGTATTTT

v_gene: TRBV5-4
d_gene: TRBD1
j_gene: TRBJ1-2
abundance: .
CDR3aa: CASSLARGRSGYTF
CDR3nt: TGTGCCAGCAGCTTGGCCAGGGGGAGATCTGGCTACACCTTC

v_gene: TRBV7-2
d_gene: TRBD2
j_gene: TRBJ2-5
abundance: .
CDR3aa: CASSLRGGGLAVRGTQYF
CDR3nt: TGTGCCAGCAGCTTACGGGGGGGGGGACTAGCGGTCCGGGGGACCCAGTACTTC

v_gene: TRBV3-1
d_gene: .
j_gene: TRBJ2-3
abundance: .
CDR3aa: CASSQKDTQYF
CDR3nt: TGTGCCAGCAGCCAGAAAGATACGCAGTATTTT

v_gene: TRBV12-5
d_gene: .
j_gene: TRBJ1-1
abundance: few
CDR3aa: CASGLRTDREAFF
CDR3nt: TGTGCTAGTGGTTTGAGGACAGATAGGGAAGCTTTCTTT

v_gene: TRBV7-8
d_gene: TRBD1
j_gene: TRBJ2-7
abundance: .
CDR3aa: CASSLEGAPSYEQYF
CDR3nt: TGTGCCAGCAGCTTAGAGGGGGCACCCTCCTACGAGCAGTACTTC

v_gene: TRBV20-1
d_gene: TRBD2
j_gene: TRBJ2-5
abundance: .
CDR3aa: CSATSGEETQYF
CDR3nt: TGCAGTGCCACTAGCGGAGAAGAGACCCAGTACTTC

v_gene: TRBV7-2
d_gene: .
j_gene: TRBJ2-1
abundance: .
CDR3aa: CASSLVGLLGNEQFF
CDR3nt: TGTGCCAGCAGCTTAGTTGGGCTCTTGGGAAATGAGCAGTTCTTC

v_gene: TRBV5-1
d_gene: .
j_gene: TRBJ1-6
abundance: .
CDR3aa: CASSLQGGASPLHF
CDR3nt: TGCGCCAGCAGCTTACAGGGAGGTGCTTCACCCCTCCACTTT

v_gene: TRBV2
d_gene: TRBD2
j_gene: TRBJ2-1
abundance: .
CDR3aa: CASSGGSPYNEQFF
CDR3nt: TGTGCCAGCAGCGGCGGGAGTCCCTACAATGAGCAGTTCTTC

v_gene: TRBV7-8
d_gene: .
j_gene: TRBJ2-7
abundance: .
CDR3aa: CASSLTDKYYEQYF
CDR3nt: TGTGCCAGCAGCTTAACGGACAAGTATTACGAGCAGTACTTC

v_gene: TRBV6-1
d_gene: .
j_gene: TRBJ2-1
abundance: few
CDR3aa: CASSEYGGHEQFF
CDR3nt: TGTGCCAGCAGTGAATACGGGGGGCATGAGCAGTTCTTC

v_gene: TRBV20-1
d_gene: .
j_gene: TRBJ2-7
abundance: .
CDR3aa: CSARDRFQRLSYEQYF
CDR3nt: TGCAGTGCTAGAGATAGATTCCAGCGGCTCTCCTACGAGCAGTACTTC

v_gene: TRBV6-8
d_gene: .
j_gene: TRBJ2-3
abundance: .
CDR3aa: CASSYSWEGALTDTQYF
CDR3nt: TGTGCCAGCAGTTACTCGTGGGAGGGGGCTTTGACAGATACGCAGTATTTT

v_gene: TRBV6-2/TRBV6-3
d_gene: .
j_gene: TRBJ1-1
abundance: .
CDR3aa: CASTNQRGLNTEAFF
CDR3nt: TGTGCCAGCACCAACCAAAGGGGCCTCAACACTGAAGCTTTCTTT

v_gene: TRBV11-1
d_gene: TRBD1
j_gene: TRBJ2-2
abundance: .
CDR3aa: CASSPGQGIAGELFF
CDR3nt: TGTGCCAGCAGCCCTGGACAGGGAATCGCCGGGGAGCTGTTTTTT

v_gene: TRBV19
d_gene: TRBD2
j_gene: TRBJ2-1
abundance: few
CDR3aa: CASNHISGGVNEQFF
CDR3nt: TGTGCCAGTAACCACATTAGCGGGGGTGTGAATGAGCAGTTCTTC

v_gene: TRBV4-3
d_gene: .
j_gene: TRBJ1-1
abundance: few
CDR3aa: CASSAGRGNTEAFF
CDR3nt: TGCGCCAGCAGCGCAGGGAGGGGGAACACTGAAGCTTTCTTT